These 21 T cell receptor beta chains were all obtained from the same sample, sequenced in a study of type 1 and type 2 diabetes patients. Amplification started from genomic DNA. The TCR beta CDR3 region was amplified using 30 forward and 13 reverse primers. TCRdb ran MiXCR on the multiplex PCR reads and lists one entry per CDR3 protein. Altogether more than 250,000 distinct CDR3 sequences are present, roughly 50% being singletons, with the ten largest covering 12% to 15%. Sequencing was performed on peripheral blood mononuclear cells (PBMCs). The receptors derive from a man aged 18 to 30 with type 2 diabetes.

V usage is TRBV30 and J usage is TRBJ2-5; weak D call: TRBD2 (5 bases). The germline V gene encodes CDR1 GTSNPN and CDR2 SVGIG (reference sequence). Trimming removed 3 bases from V and 6 bases from J, with 14 bases in between. The CDR3 has 13 residues. In nucleotides, the CDR3 is TGTGCCTGGAGCCGGGGAGTCGCAAAGACCCAGTACTTC. It encodes CAWSRGVAKTQYF.

The rearrangement links TRBV6-5 to TRBJ2-5, with 7 positions matching TRBD1. This CDR3 is 14 amino acids long. J was trimmed by 5 bases and V by 7 bases; bases with no gene match: 10. Germline CDR1 reads MNHEY; CDR2 reads SVGAGI. This CDR3 is CASTSRGRWETQYF. As DNA, the CDR3 is TGTGCCAGCACTAGTAGGGGGCGGTGGGAGACCCAGTACTTC.

V and J are TRBV15 and TRBJ2-5; D is uncertain. The CDR3 consists of 16 residues. From germline, CDR1 is LNHNV and CDR2 YYDKDF (reference sequence). V was shortened by 5 bases and J by 5 bases, with 21 bases between the two germline ends. The CDR3 DNA follows: TGTGCCACCAGCCGCGCCGAATGGACGGAGAGGGAGACCCAGTACTTC. Amino acids: CATSRAEWTERETQYF.

This sequence joins TRBV7-2 and TRBJ1-2; D is ambiguous. Trimming stripped 9 bases from V and 3 bases from J, with 23 bases between. The length of the CDR3 is 16 residues. Germline V lookup: CDR1 SGHTA, CDR2 FQGNSA. The CDR3 bases are TGTGCCAGTAGTATAGATGGCGTTGCGGCGGACTATGGCTACACCTTC. Its translation is CASSIDGVAADYGYTF.

The CDR3 loop is CASSLGTGIDNEQFF. For the CDR3, the DNA is TGTGCCAGCAGCCTCGGGACAGGGATCGACAATGAGCAGTTCTTC. This sequence joins TRBV7-8 and TRBJ2-5; 9 positions agree with TRBD1. The DNA end is more similar to TRBJ2-1, so the J call may be wrong. This CDR3 has 15 residues. Per the germline V gene, CDR1 is SGHVS and CDR2 is FQNEAQ.

The genes are TRBV12-3 or TRBV12-4 and TRBJ2-5; 9 nucleotides agree with TRBD1. The CDR3 spans 14 residues. V dropped 7 bases and J dropped 4; count of bases not matched to a gene: 7. The CDR3 nucleotides are TGTGCCAGCAAGGCCCCGGACAGGGGAGAGACCCAGTACTTC. Translated, it gives CASKAPDRGETQYF.

CDR3 in amino acids: CASSVGGNYGYTF. CDR3 DNA: TGTGCCAGCAGTGTCGGAGGTAACTATGGCTACACCTTC. J is TRBJ1-2 and V is TRBV2; D unresolved. V lost 4 bases to trimming and J lost 1 base, with 7 bases between them. The CDR3 sequence is 13 residues long. The germline V gene encodes CDR1 SNHLY and CDR2 FYNNEI.

The chain combines TRBV15 with TRBJ1-3, with TRBD1 as a possible D gene (5 bases). Trimming took 3 bases from V and 4 from J, leaving 13 bases between them. Germline V gives CDR1 LNHNV, CDR2 YYDKDF (reference sequence). The CDR3 extends over 15 amino acids. The CDR3 loop is CATSRPDKGGNTIYF. Written as DNA, the CDR3 is TGTGCCACCAGCAGGCCGGACAAGGGGGGAAACACCATATATTTT.

The table lists this clonotype with many counts. The V call is TRBV10-3, the J call TRBJ2-7; D is unclear. Between the trimmed V and J ends, which lost 3 bases and 7 bases, there was a span of 10 bases. Germline CDR1 ENHRY, CDR2 SYGVKD. The CDR3 consists of 12 residues. Here the CDR3 DNA reads TGTGCCATCAGTGACAGTGGTGGAGAGCAGTACTTC. This codes for CAISDSGGEQYF.

The chain employs TRBV6-6 and TRBJ2-1, with D possibly matching TRBD1 (6 bases). Germline-derived CDR1 and CDR2 are MNHNY and SVGAGI (reference sequence). The length of the CDR3 is 15 residues. Trimming pared 5 bases from V and 1 base from J, leaving 12 bases between. DNA for the CDR3: TGTGCCAGCAGTGAACTCGACAGGTCCTACAATGAGCAGTTCTTC. Amino acids: CASSELDRSYNEQFF.

The chain combines TRBV6-4 with TRBJ2-7, with 9 bases lining up with TRBD1. CDR3 size: 13 residues. CDR1 and CDR2 (germline): MRHNA, SNTAGT. V gave up 8 bases and J gave up 2 bases; unmatched junction bases: 4. The DNA of the CDR3 is TGTGCCAGCCCGGGACAGGGAACCTACGAGCAGTACTTC. Its translation is CASPGQGTYEQYF.

A single count supports this clonotype. The chain recombines TRBV7-4 with TRBJ2-7; 8 bases map to TRBD1. With V trimmed by 5 bases and J by 5 bases, 8 bases remained unmatched. In germline, CDR1 is SGHVT, CDR2 SQSDAQ. The CDR3 contains 14 residues. CDR3 loop: CASSPRTGKDEQYF. Written as DNA, the CDR3 is TGTGCCAGCAGCCCGCGGACAGGGAAAGACGAGCAGTACTTC.

The rearrangement uses TRBV28 and TRBJ1-6; D is uncertain. CDR3 length equals 11 residues. Germline V gene data show CDR1 as MDHEN and CDR2 as SYDVKM. The V end was cut by 5 bases, the J end by 13 bases, with 9 bases between. The DNA of the CDR3 is TGTGCCAGCAGTGCGAGAATGCCCCTCCACTTT. This encodes CASSARMPLHF.

This clonotype has only a few counts. V is TRBV29-1 and J is TRBJ2-3, with D uncertain. Germline V gene sequence: CDR1 SQVTM, CDR2 ANQGSEA. V shed 3 bases and J shed 4 bases, with 2 bases lying between them. This CDR3 comprises 10 residues. Written as DNA, the CDR3 is TGCAGCGTTGAGGCAGATACGCAGTATTTT. Its translation: CSVEADTQYF.

This clonotype was observed many times. The rearrangement joins TRBV15 to TRBJ1-1; 7 bases agree with TRBD1. The CDR3 is 15 amino acids. V dropped 3 bases and J dropped 5; count of bases not matched to a gene: 9. Germline assignment: CDR1 LNHNV and CDR2 YYDKDF (reference sequence). The CDR3 region is CATSRRTGGQTEAFF. CDR3 sequence (DNA): TGTGCCACCAGCAGGAGGACAGGAGGACAGACTGAAGCTTTCTTT. The full variable domain, rest sourced from reference TRBV15 and TRBJ1-1, is DAMVIQNPRYQVTQFGKPVTLSCSQTLNHNVMYWYQQKSSQAPKLLFHYYDKDFNNEADTPDNFQSRRPNTSFCFLDIRSPGLGDTAMYLCATSRRTGGQTEAFFGQGTRLTVV.

This clonotype was counted between two and nine times. The chain recombines TRBV20-1 with TRBJ1-1; D is unresolved. Trimming cost V 5 bases and J 2 bases, with 15 bases left between them. Per the germline V gene, CDR1 is DFQATT and CDR2 is SNEGSKA (reference sequence). CDR3 size: 14 residues. The CDR3 loop reads CSAGEDGINTEAFF. CDR3 DNA: TGCAGTGCTGGGGAGGACGGTATCAACACTGAAGCTTTCTTT.

The chain is built from TRBV19 and TRBJ2-7, with TRBD1 identical over 9 bases. J gave up 4 bases and V 1 base, and 8 bases lay outside the gene matches. The CDR3 consists of 16 residues. Germline lookup yields CDR1 LNHDA and CDR2 SQIVND (reference sequence). The CDR3 nucleotides are TGTGCCAGTAGTATAGCGGTGACAGGGGGATCTTACGAGCAGTACTTC. Protein: CASSIAVTGGSYEQYF.

V usage is TRBV19 and J usage is TRBJ2-7, with D tentatively TRBD2 (6 bases). CDR3 length equals 15 residues. Germline V lookup: CDR1 LNHDA, CDR2 SQIVND (reference sequence). V shed 4 bases and J shed 2 bases, with 15 bases lying between them. CDR3 residues: CASSTQGGGPYEQYF. The CDR3 DNA reads as TGTGCCAGTAGTACCCAGGGAGGTGGACCCTACGAGCAGTACTTC.

The chain is built from TRBV28 and TRBJ1-1; 7 bases map to TRBD1. The CDR3 has 14 residues. The germline CDR1 and CDR2 sequences are MDHEN and SYDVKM. V gave up 6 bases and J gave up 1 base; unmatched junction bases: 5. The CDR3 here is CASSLRTGNTEAFF. The CDR3, as DNA: TGTGCCAGCAGCTTAAGGACAGGGAACACTGAAGCTTTCTTT.

This clonotype was counted at least ten times. The chain recombines TRBV7-3 with TRBJ2-5; D perhaps matches TRBD2 (6 bases). The CDR3 sequence is 13 residues long. Trimming pared 2 bases from V and 5 bases from J, leaving 9 bases between. Germline-derived CDR1 and CDR2 are SGHTA and FQGTGA. Here the CDR3 DNA reads TGTGCCAGCAGCTTAGGCGGGACGGAGACCCAGTACTTC. Translating gives CASSLGGTETQYF.

The V gene is TRBV20-1, the J gene TRBJ2-1; 8 bases map to TRBD2. CDR3 size: 14 residues. Germline V gene lookup returns CDR1 DFQATT and CDR2 SNEGSKA (reference sequence). After removal of 2 bases from V and 7 bases from J, the junction contained 7 bases not matched to a gene. CDR3 region: CSARPGGVGNEQFF. The CDR3, as DNA: TGCAGTGCTAGACCCGGGGGGGTGGGTAATGAGCAGTTCTTC.